The clone carrying this T cell receptor beta chain appeared a few times. TCRdb re-analysed the RT-PCR reads in MiXCR, keeping a single row per CDR3 protein. The table has over 30,000 distinct CDR3 sequences, less than 45% seen once. The CDR3 is 15 residues long. V lost 5 bases and J lost 1; bases outside the gene matches: 8. The sample belongs to a study of patients and donors after allogeneic stem cell transplantation. The TCR originated in a human donor who was either an allogeneic HSCT recipient or a stem cell or donor lymphocyte infusion donor (not recorded which). It is not recorded whose cells these are; they may come from a transplant donor. Sequenced sample: blood, either unsorted or a sorted T cell fraction (not recorded which). V is TRBV12-3 or TRBV12-4 and J is TRBJ2-7, with TRBD1 identical over 7 bases. Here the CDR3 DNA reads TGTGCCAGCAGTCCAGGGGACAGCCTTTCCTACGAGCAGTACTTC. Translation: CASSPGDSLSYEQYF.